This TCR beta chain was sequenced in a study of blood T cell repertoires in COVID-19. Here immunoSEQ multiplex PCR was the method, and the copy in TCRdb shows in-frame clones only, minus some. This sample has some 240,000 clones; about 87% occur once, and the top ten carry about 2.9%. This clone was seen more than once but under ten times. V lost 0 bases and J 8 bases, leaving 6 bases between the germline ends. The germline CDR1 and CDR2 sequences are LGHNA and YNFKEQ. The CDR3 sequence is 12 residues long. Sequencing was carried out using PBMCs or T cells enriched from blood (not recorded which). This TCR derives from a woman in her 40s who had been exposed to COVID-19. The gene calls are TRBV4-2 and TRBJ2-3; perhaps TRBD2 as D (6 bases). The CDR3 here is CASSQEEGTQYF. The DNA for the CDR3 is TGTGCCAGCAGCCAAGAGGAGGGTACGCAGTATTTT.